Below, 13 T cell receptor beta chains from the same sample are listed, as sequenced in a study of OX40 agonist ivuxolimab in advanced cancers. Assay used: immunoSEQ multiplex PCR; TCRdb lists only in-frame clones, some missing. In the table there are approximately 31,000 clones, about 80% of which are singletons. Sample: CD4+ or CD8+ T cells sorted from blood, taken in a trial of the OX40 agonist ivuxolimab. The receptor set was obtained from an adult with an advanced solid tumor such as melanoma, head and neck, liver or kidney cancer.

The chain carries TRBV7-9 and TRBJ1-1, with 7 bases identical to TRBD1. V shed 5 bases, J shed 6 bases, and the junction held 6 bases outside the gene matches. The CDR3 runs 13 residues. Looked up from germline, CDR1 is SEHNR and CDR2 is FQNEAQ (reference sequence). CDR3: CASSRQGTPEAFF. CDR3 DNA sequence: TGTGCCAGCAGCAGACAGGGAACACCTGAAGCTTTCTTT.

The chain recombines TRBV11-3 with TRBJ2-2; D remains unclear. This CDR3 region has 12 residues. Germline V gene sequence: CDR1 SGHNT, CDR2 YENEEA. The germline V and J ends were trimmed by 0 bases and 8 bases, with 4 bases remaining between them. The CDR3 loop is CASSLDRGELFF. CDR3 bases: TGTGCCAGCAGCTTAGATCGGGGGGAGCTGTTTTTT. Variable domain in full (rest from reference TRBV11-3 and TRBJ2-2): EAGVVQSPRYKIIEKKQPVAFWCNPISGHNTLYWYLQNLGQGPELLIRYENEEAVDDSQLPKDRFSAERLKGVDSTLKIQPAELGDSAVYLCASSLDRGELFFGEGSRLTVL.

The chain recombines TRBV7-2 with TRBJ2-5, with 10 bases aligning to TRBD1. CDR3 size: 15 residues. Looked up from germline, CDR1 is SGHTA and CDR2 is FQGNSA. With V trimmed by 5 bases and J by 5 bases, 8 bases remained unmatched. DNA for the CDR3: TGTGCCAGCAGCCGGGACAGGGGAGGTTCGGAGACCCAGTACTTC. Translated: CASSRDRGGSETQYF.

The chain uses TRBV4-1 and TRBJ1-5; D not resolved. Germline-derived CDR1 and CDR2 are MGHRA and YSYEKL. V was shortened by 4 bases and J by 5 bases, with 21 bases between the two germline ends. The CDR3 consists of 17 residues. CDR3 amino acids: CASSPWPKGGKHQPQHF. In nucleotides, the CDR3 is TGCGCCAGCAGCCCCTGGCCAAAGGGAGGTAAACATCAGCCCCAGCATTTT.

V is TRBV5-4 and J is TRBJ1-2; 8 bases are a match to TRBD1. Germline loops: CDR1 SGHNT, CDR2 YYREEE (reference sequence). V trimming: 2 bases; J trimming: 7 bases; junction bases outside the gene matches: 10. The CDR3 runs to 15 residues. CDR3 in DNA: TGTGCCAGCAGCTTTGAACTCGGACAGGGTGGTGGCTACACCTTC. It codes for CASSFELGQGGGYTF.

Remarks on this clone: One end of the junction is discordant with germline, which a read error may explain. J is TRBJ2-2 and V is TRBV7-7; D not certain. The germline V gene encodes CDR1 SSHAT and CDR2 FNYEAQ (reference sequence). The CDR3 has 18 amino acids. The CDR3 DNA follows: TGTGCTAGCAGCTTAGGTCTCGGAATCTCCGCGAACACCGGGGAGCTGTTTTTT. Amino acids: CASSLGLGISANTGELFF.

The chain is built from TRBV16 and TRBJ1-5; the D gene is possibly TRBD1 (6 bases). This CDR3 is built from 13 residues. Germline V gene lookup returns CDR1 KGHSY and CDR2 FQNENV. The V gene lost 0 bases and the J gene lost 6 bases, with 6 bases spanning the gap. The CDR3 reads CASSQSDSQPQHF. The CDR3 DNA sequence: TGTGCCAGCAGCCAATCGGACAGTCAGCCCCAGCATTTT.

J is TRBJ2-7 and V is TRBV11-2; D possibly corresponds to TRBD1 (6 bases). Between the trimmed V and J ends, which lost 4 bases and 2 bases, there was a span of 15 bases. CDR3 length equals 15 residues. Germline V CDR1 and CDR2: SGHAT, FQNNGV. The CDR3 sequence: CASSSRTVSTYEQYF. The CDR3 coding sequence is TGTGCCAGCAGCTCAAGGACAGTTAGTACCTACGAGCAGTACTTC.

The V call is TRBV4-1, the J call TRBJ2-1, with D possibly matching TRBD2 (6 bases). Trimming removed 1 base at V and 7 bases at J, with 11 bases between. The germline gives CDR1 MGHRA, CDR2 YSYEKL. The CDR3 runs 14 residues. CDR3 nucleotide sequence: TGCGCCAGCAGCCAAGCCTCACTAGCAAATGAGCAGTTCTTC. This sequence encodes CASSQASLANEQFF.

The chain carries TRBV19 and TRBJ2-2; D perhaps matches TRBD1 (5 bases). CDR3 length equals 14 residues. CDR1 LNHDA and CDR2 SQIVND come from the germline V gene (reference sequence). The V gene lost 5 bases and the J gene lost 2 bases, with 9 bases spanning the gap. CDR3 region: CASSEQGNTGELFF. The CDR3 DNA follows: TGTGCCAGTAGTGAGCAGGGCAACACCGGGGAGCTGTTTTTT.

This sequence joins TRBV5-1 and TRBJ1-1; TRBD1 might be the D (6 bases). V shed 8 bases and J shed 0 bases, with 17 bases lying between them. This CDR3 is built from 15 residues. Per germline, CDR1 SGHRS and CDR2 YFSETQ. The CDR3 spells CASTYWGGLNTEAFF. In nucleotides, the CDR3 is TGCGCCAGTACCTATTGGGGGGGCCTGAACACTGAAGCTTTCTTT.

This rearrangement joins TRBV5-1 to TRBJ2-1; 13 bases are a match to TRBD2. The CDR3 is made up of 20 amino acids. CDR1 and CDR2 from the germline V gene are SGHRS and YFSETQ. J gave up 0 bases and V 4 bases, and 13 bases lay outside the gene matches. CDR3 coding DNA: TGCGCCAGCAGCGTCGTGACTAGCGGGGGGCTCCTCCGCTCCTACAATGAGCAGTTCTTC. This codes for CASSVVTSGGLLRSYNEQFF.

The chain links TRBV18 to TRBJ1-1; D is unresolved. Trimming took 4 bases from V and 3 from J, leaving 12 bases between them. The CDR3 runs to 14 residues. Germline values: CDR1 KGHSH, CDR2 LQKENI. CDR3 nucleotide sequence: TGTGCCAGCTCACTACGTCCCATGGACACTGAAGCTTTCTTT. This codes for CASSLRPMDTEAFF.